A single sample gave rise to the 18 T cell receptor beta chains below, sequenced in a study of shared clonotypes between healthy human individuals. The repertoire was sequenced with immunoSEQ multiplex PCR; TCRdb's copy has only in-frame clones and lacks some. The sample holds 500,000 or so clones, about 96% seen once. Material for sequencing was naive CD4+ T cells sorted from blood. Regarding subset: CD45RA+ positively selected. The receptors stem from a woman aged 25 to 39 in good health.

V and J are TRBV4-1 and TRBJ2-2, with 11 bases aligning to TRBD2. CDR3 length: 17 amino acids. CDR1 and CDR2 from the germline V gene are MGHRA and YSYEKL. The junction had 11 bases not matched to a gene; V was cut back by 1 base and J by 10 bases. This CDR3 reads CASSQVRTSGRSAELFF. CDR3 coding DNA: TGCGCCAGCAGCCAAGTACGGACTAGCGGGCGTAGTGCGGAGCTGTTTTTT.

The V call is TRBV29-1, the J call TRBJ1-1, with D maybe TRBD1 (5 bases). Trimming removed 1 base at V and 11 bases at J, with 14 bases between. Germline assignment: CDR1 SQVTM and CDR2 ANQGSEA. This CDR3 comprises 12 residues. In nucleotides, the CDR3 is TGCAGCGTTGAAGGTGGGGGAGGTGAGGCTTTCTTT. Its translation is CSVEGGGGEAFF.

J is TRBJ2-7 and V is TRBV7-9; 8 bases are shared with TRBD2. CDR3 size: 17 residues. Germline V CDR1 and CDR2: SEHNR, FQNEAQ (reference sequence). J lost 3 bases, V lost 4 bases, and 14 bases had no gene match. The DNA of the CDR3 is TGTGCCAGCAGCTCGACTCCCGGGACTAGAGTAGGCTACGAGCAGTACTTC. Amino acid sequence: CASSSTPGTRVGYEQYF.

The rearrangement joins TRBV4-1 to TRBJ2-7, with 10 bases lining up with TRBD2. The CDR3 loop spans 16 amino acids. Per germline, CDR1 MGHRA and CDR2 YSYEKL. Trimming took 4 bases from V and 2 from J; bases not matched to a gene: 8. The CDR3 region is CASSPSIGLAAYEQYF. The DNA of the CDR3 is TGCGCCAGCAGCCCAAGTATCGGACTAGCGGCCTACGAGCAGTACTTC.

The chain recombines TRBV6-5 with TRBJ1-2, with TRBD1 matching over 8 bases. V shed 5 bases and J 4 bases; nucleotides not matched to a gene: 9. The CDR3 totals 15 residues. Germline values: CDR1 MNHEY, CDR2 SVGAGI. CDR3 in DNA: TGTGCCAGCAGTCCGGACAGGGATCCCCCCTATGGCTACACCTTC. Its translation is CASSPDRDPPYGYTF.

The CDR3 reads CASSPGKTKNIQYF. CDR3 nucleotide sequence: TGTGCCAGCAGTCCTGGGAAGACCAAAAACATTCAGTACTTC. The chain has TRBV28 and TRBJ2-4; D ambiguous. The germline V gene has CDR1 MDHEN and CDR2 SYDVKM. The ends were cut back, 5 bases at V and 2 bases at J, with 10 bases in the middle. The CDR3 totals 14 residues.

The chain couples TRBV6-1 to TRBJ1-2; D is possibly TRBD1 (5 bases). V was pared by 6 bases and J by 10 bases, with 18 bases between. CDR3 length: 13 amino acids. The germline gives CDR1 MNHNS, CDR2 SASEGT. The CDR3 DNA reads TGTGCCAGCAGCCTCGGGACCCTAAGCGTCTACACCTTC. Its protein product is CASSLGTLSVYTF.

The V call is TRBV11-2, the J call TRBJ1-1; TRBD1 matches 7 bases. The V and J ends lost 1 base and 0 bases, in that order; junction bases with no gene match: 14. CDR3 length: 19 residues. Germline loops: CDR1 SGHAT, CDR2 FQNNGV. CDR3 in amino acids: CASSLGRVRQGPMNTEAFF. CDR3 nucleotide sequence: TGTGCCAGCAGCTTAGGACGCGTTCGACAGGGACCAATGAACACTGAAGCTTTCTTT.

In this sample, this clone turned up once. V is TRBV30 and J is TRBJ2-7; possibly TRBD1 for D (6 bases). Deletions cut 0 bases from V and 3 bases from J, with 15 bases between. This CDR3 contains 15 residues. Germline CDR1 GTSNPN, CDR2 SVGIG (reference sequence). The CDR3 coding sequence is TGTGCCTGGAGTGTGTGGGGGACACCTAACTACGAGCAGTACTTC. Its protein is CAWSVWGTPNYEQYF.

The V and J genes are TRBV2 and TRBJ1-1; 8 bases are shared with TRBD1. The germline CDR1 and CDR2 sequences are SNHLY and FYNNEI. The CDR3 runs 13 residues. V was clipped by 9 bases and J by 4 bases; unmatched bases: 7. CDR3 protein: CARSQDRVTEAFF. The CDR3 coding sequence is TGTGCCAGGAGCCAGGACAGGGTCACTGAAGCTTTCTTT.

The rearrangement joins TRBV7-9 to TRBJ2-1, with 14 positions matching TRBD2. The CDR3 runs 15 residues. J lost 8 bases, V lost 8 bases, and 8 bases had no gene match. Germline CDR1 reads SEHNR; CDR2 reads FQNEAQ (reference sequence). The CDR3 sequence is CASARLAGGPDEQFF. CDR3 nucleotide sequence: TGTGCCAGCGCCAGACTAGCGGGAGGGCCCGATGAGCAGTTCTTC.

V and J are TRBV27 and TRBJ1-2, with D possibly matching TRBD1 (6 bases). There are 15 residues in the CDR3. CDR1 is MNHEY, CDR2 SMNVEV, per germline (reference sequence). Trimming stripped 1 base from V and 0 bases from J, with 9 bases between. The CDR3 nucleotides read TGTGCCAGCAGTTTATGGGGGACACCTAACTATGGCTACACCTTC. As protein: CASSLWGTPNYGYTF.

The chain recombines TRBV14 with TRBJ1-1; D perhaps matches TRBD1 (6 bases). The CDR3 is made up of 15 amino acids. The V gene lost 5 bases and the J gene lost 5 bases, with 18 bases spanning the gap. CDR1 and CDR2 (germline): SGHDN, FVKESK. Here the CDR3 DNA reads TGTGCCAGCAGCTACGAATTCGGGGGGCAAACTGAAGCTTTCTTT. This translates into CASSYEFGGQTEAFF.

This clone was seen just once. The J gene is TRBJ2-3, the V gene TRBV6-6, with a possible D match to TRBD2 (6 bases). The germline CDR1 and CDR2 sequences are MNHNY and SVGAGI (reference sequence). This CDR3 contains 15 residues. V lost 2 bases and J 4 bases, leaving 13 bases between the germline ends. CDR3 protein: CASSYGGRWADTQYF. The CDR3 nucleotides are TGTGCCAGCAGTTACGGGGGGAGGTGGGCAGATACGCAGTATTTT.

The chain carries TRBV9 and TRBJ2-5, with TRBD2 matching 10 bases. The CDR3 has 17 amino acids. With 4 bases clipped from V and 7 bases from J, the junction kept 16 bases outside the gene matches. CDR1 SGDLS and CDR2 YYNGEE come from the germline V gene. Here the CDR3 reads CASSLNLAGDALGTQYF. The DNA of the CDR3 is TGTGCCAGCAGCCTCAACCTAGCGGGAGACGCGCTAGGGACCCAGTACTTC.

V and J are TRBV10-2 and TRBJ1-5; D is undetermined. This CDR3 has 14 amino acids. CDR1 is WSHSY and CDR2 is SAAADI in the germline V gene. The V gene lost 3 bases and the J gene lost 4 bases, with 10 bases spanning the gap. CDR3 sequence reads: CASSESLGNQPQHF. In DNA form, the CDR3 reads TGCGCCAGCAGTGAAAGTCTGGGAAATCAGCCCCAGCATTTT.

V is TRBV29-1 and J is TRBJ2-5; D uncertain. V was shortened by 3 bases and J by 5 bases, with 13 bases between the two germline ends. Germline CDR1 and CDR2: SQVTM and ANQGSEA. The length of the CDR3 is 13 residues. The CDR3 DNA reads as TGCAGCGTTGATAGGTATGGGTTTGAGACCCAGTACTTC. Translated, it gives CSVDRYGFETQYF.

This chain joins TRBV5-4 and TRBJ1-4, with a tentative D call TRBD1 (5 bases). Trimming removed 2 bases from V and 0 bases from J, with 11 bases in between. There are 16 residues in the CDR3. Germline loops: CDR1 SGHNT, CDR2 YYREEE (reference sequence). The CDR3 DNA is TGTGCCAGCAGCTTCGGAGGGGTCGCAACTAATGAAAAACTGTTTTTT. Protein product: CASSFGGVATNEKLFF.